The 7 T cell receptor beta chains reported below all come from one sample, sequenced in a study of blood T cell repertoires in COVID-19. The data were produced by immunoSEQ multiplex PCR, yet TCRdb's version contains in-frame clones alone and is incomplete. The data show some 160,000 clones, approximately 80% seen once. The sequencing sample was made of PBMCs or T cells enriched from blood (not recorded which). The receptors were sampled from a woman aged 55-75 years who had recovered from COVID-19.

The gene calls are TRBV5-1 and TRBJ1-2, with D possibly TRBD1 on 6 matching bases. CDR1 is SGHRS, CDR2 YFSETQ, per germline. The V and J ends lost 6 bases and 2 bases respectively, with 17 bases between them. This CDR3 contains 15 residues. CDR3 DNA sequence: TGCGCCAGCACAGGAGGACAGCTTCTCAACTATGGCTACACCTTC. It translates to CASTGGQLLNYGYTF.

The gene calls are TRBV14 and TRBJ1-2; TRBD1 matches 9 bases. The CDR3 sequence is 16 residues long. The V gene's germline CDR1 is SGHDN and CDR2 FVKESK. V was pared by 0 bases and J by 4 bases, with 6 bases of the junction left unmatched. In DNA form, the CDR3 reads TGTGCCAGCAGCCAAGAGGGGACAGGGCGTCCCTATGGCTACACCTTC. Its translation: CASSQEGTGRPYGYTF.

The chain combines TRBV11-2 with TRBJ1-3; TRBD1 matches at 9 bases. This CDR3 comprises 17 residues. V shed 5 bases and J 0 bases; nucleotides not matched to a gene: 8. Germline lookup yields CDR1 SGHAT and CDR2 FQNNGV. Here the CDR3 DNA reads TGTGCCAGCAGCATAACAGGGGGCCCCCGCTCTGGAAACACCATATATTTT. Its protein is CASSITGGPRSGNTIYF.

The chain employs TRBV4-1 and TRBJ1-4; maybe TRBD1 (5 bases). Germline assignment: CDR1 MGHRA and CDR2 YSYEKL. Trimming stripped 4 bases from V and 1 base from J, with 16 bases between. The CDR3 covers 17 residues. Written as DNA, the CDR3 is TGCGCCAGCAGCCCCGCCGCAGGGCGCGGAACTAATGAAAAACTGTTTTTT. This codes for CASSPAAGRGTNEKLFF.

The chain employs TRBV11-2 and TRBJ2-3, with TRBD2 as a possible D gene (6 bases). The V end lost 2 bases, the J end lost 4 bases, and 13 bases lay between the germline ends. This CDR3 has 15 amino acids. The germline V gene encodes CDR1 SGHAT and CDR2 FQNNGV. DNA for the CDR3: TGTGCCAGCAGCTTATCGCGGGGTGGAGCAGATACGCAGTATTTT. Protein: CASSLSRGGADTQYF.

The genes are TRBV6-5 and TRBJ2-3; D gene unclear. Trimming pared 2 bases from V and 1 base from J, leaving 13 bases between. This CDR3 comprises 16 residues. Germline V gene sequence: CDR1 MNHEY, CDR2 SVGAGI. The CDR3 protein is CASSYVAKSGTDTQYF. CDR3 nucleotides: TGTGCCAGCAGTTACGTTGCCAAGAGTGGCACAGATACGCAGTATTTT.

DNA for the CDR3: TGTGCCTGGAGTTACTCACTGACAGGGTCGAAGAGAAATACGCAGTATTTT. This encodes CAWSYSLTGSKRNTQYF. The V gene is TRBV30, the J gene TRBJ2-3, with TRBD1 matching over 7 bases. This CDR3 is 17 amino acids long. CDR1 and CDR2 (germline): GTSNPN, SVGIG (reference sequence). V gave up 2 bases and J gave up 7 bases; unmatched junction bases: 18.